The 29 T cell receptor beta chains given below trace back to one sample, sequenced in a study of T cells in Graves' hyperthyroidism and ophthalmopathy. Regions amplified from RNA transcripts were the TCR beta CDR3 regions. TCR CDR3 regions were first amplified by RT-PCR with HTBI primers. One entry per CDR3 protein results from TCRdb running MiXCR on the multiplex PCR reads. The sample has a few hundred thousand distinct CDR3 sequences; roughly 18% are singletons. Source material: blood. Every receptor here comes from a young man with Graves' ophthalmopathy.

This clonotype was counted ten times or more. The genes are TRBV27 and TRBJ1-5; D gene unclear. V gave up 5 bases and J gave up 0 bases, with 11 bases separating them. This CDR3 has 15 residues. The V gene's germline CDR1 is MNHEY and CDR2 SMNVEV (reference sequence). CDR3 coding DNA: TGTGCCAGCAGTCCCTGGGCAGATAGCAATCAGCCCCAGCATTTT. Translating it yields CASSPWADSNQPQHF.

The V gene is TRBV6-1, the J gene TRBJ1-2; weak D call: TRBD1 (5 bases). Germline-derived CDR1 and CDR2 are MNHNS and SASEGT. This CDR3 contains 15 residues. With 7 bases removed from V and 6 bases from J, the gap between germline ends came to 21 bases. The CDR3: CASTQGAGTKDGYTF. CDR3 nucleotide sequence: TGTGCCAGCACCCAAGGGGCAGGGACTAAGGATGGCTACACCTTC.

In DNA form, the CDR3 reads TGTGCCAGCAGTTATGTGGGGACAACGGGCCTCTACACCTTC. This translates into CASSYVGTTGLYTF. V gene TRBV28 combines with J gene TRBJ1-2; D is perhaps TRBD1 (6 bases). CDR1 is MDHEN and CDR2 is SYDVKM in the germline V gene. Trimming removed 4 bases at V and 10 bases at J, with 19 bases between. CDR3 size: 14 residues.

This clonotype was observed at least ten times. The chain combines TRBV7-2 with TRBJ1-2; D uncertain. CDR1 is SGHTA, CDR2 FQGNSA, per germline. V was cut by 1 base and J by 6 bases, with 9 bases left in between. This CDR3 region has 13 residues. This chain's CDR3 is CASSLGLWNGYTF. The CDR3 DNA reads as TGTGCCAGCAGCTTAGGCCTGTGGAATGGCTACACCTTC.

This clonotype has at least ten counts. CDR3 DNA sequence: TGTGCCAGCAGCTTAGGCCGAGTACTAGCCAAAAACATTCAGTACTTC. Its protein product is CASSLGRVLAKNIQYF. The chain is built from TRBV11-1 and TRBJ2-4; no clear D gene. The CDR3 covers 16 residues. Germline lookup yields CDR1 SGHAT and CDR2 FQDESV (reference sequence). Trimming pared 1 base from V and 0 bases from J, leaving 10 bases between.

This chain uses TRBV12-3 or TRBV12-4 with TRBJ2-1; 9 bases fit TRBD2. This CDR3 has 16 amino acids. Germline trimming cut 7 bases from V and 7 bases from J; bases unmatched to any gene: 14. The CDR3: CASTPRGGRALNEQFF. The CDR3 DNA follows: TGTGCCAGCACTCCTAGGGGCGGGAGGGCCTTGAATGAGCAGTTCTTC.

The genes are TRBV3-1 and TRBJ2-1; TRBD2 matches at 12 bases. The ends lost 2 bases at V and 6 bases at J; junction bases unmatched: 2. The CDR3 is 15 amino acids. Germline lookup yields CDR1 LGHDT and CDR2 YNNKEL (reference sequence). Here the CDR3 reads CASSQLAGGGNEQFF. CDR3 in DNA: TGTGCCAGCAGCCAACTAGCGGGAGGGGGCAATGAGCAGTTCTTC.

This clonotype was recorded at least ten times. V usage is TRBV7-8 and J usage is TRBJ2-1; D may be TRBD2 (5 bases). The ends were cut back, 2 bases at V and 8 bases at J, with 13 bases in the middle. The CDR3 contains 14 residues. Germline V gives CDR1 SGHVS, CDR2 FQNEAQ. This chain's CDR3 is CASSLWTPFDEQFF. CDR3 DNA: TGTGCCAGCAGCTTATGGACTCCCTTTGATGAGCAGTTCTTC.

This clonotype was found a few times. Possible read error: a much larger clone is one base away. The gene calls are TRBV28 and TRBJ2-7; D unresolved. The CDR3 totals 11 residues. Germline V gives CDR1 MDHEN, CDR2 SYDVKM. V shed 6 bases and J shed 3 bases, with 6 bases lying between them. CDR3 region: CASRANYEQYF. CDR3 sequence (DNA): TGTGCCAGCAGGGCCAACTACGAGCAGTACTTC.

This clonotype appeared many times. The chain is built from TRBV7-9 and TRBJ2-7; D possibly corresponds to TRBD1 (6 bases). Germline V gene data show CDR1 as SEHNR and CDR2 as FQNEAQ (reference sequence). CDR3 length: 15 residues. With 5 bases removed from V and 3 bases from J, the gap between germline ends came to 17 bases. Here the CDR3 reads CASSRIGQQIYEQYF. The CDR3 nucleotides read TGTGCCAGCAGCCGGATTGGACAGCAAATCTACGAGCAGTACTTC.

V usage is TRBV10-2 and J usage is TRBJ1-1; the D is unclear. This CDR3 has 17 amino acids. V was clipped by 4 bases and J by 0 bases, with 18 bases between them. Germline CDR1 reads WSHSY; CDR2 reads SAAADI. As DNA, the CDR3 is TGCGCCAGCAGTGCATTTTGGCAGACCACTATGAACACTGAAGCTTTCTTT. This translates into CASSAFWQTTMNTEAFF.

The chain combines TRBV28 with TRBJ2-2; TRBD2 is a possible D gene (7 bases). This CDR3 region has 18 residues. Germline assignment: CDR1 MDHEN and CDR2 SYDVKM. V was trimmed by 3 bases and J by 3 bases, leaving 20 bases between them. The CDR3 protein is CASSFGGGGVWDTGELFF. The CDR3 bases are TGTGCCAGCAGTTTTGGAGGGGGGGGGGTATGGGACACCGGGGAGCTGTTTTTT.

The chain uses TRBV29-1 and TRBJ2-3, with D unclear. V lost 3 bases and J lost 6, with 16 bases in between. The germline V gene has CDR1 SQVTM and CDR2 ANQGSEA. The length of the CDR3 is 14 residues. CDR3 in amino acids: CSVEGFGHIDTQYF. The CDR3 nucleotides are TGCAGCGTTGAGGGGTTTGGCCACATTGATACGCAGTATTTT.

This clonotype was seen at least ten times. The chain has TRBV7-6 and TRBJ2-1; a possible D gene is TRBD1 (6 bases). CDR1 and CDR2 (germline): SGHVS, FNYEAQ. With 1 base removed from V and 6 bases from J, the gap between germline ends came to 13 bases. This CDR3 region has 15 residues. CDR3 nucleotides: TGTGCCAGCAGCTTAGGGGGGCTAAACCTCAATGAGCAGTTCTTC. Its translation: CASSLGGLNLNEQFF.

The V and J genes are TRBV20-1 and TRBJ2-1; D gene unclear. The CDR3 totals 14 residues. Trimming took 2 bases from V and 10 from J, leaving 18 bases between them. Germline V gene lookup returns CDR1 DFQATT and CDR2 SNEGSKA (reference sequence). The CDR3 sequence is CSARRRPEPPEQFF. The CDR3, as DNA: TGCAGTGCTAGACGCCGACCCGAACCCCCCGAGCAGTTCTTC.

V usage is TRBV11-2 and J usage is TRBJ2-7, with 11 bases aligning to TRBD2. This CDR3 spans 18 amino acids. Germline CDR1 reads SGHAT; CDR2 reads FQNNGV. With 3 bases clipped from V and 3 bases from J, the junction kept 13 bases outside the gene matches. CDR3: CASSFSTSGRLTIYEQYF. CDR3 nucleotide sequence: TGTGCCAGCAGCTTTTCCACTAGCGGGAGACTAACGATCTACGAGCAGTACTTC.

This clonotype was seen many times. The V gene is TRBV5-5, the J gene TRBJ2-3; weak D call: TRBD1 (6 bases). The V end lost 3 bases, the J end lost 0 bases, and 8 bases lay between the germline ends. The CDR3 length is 14 residues. Germline loops: CDR1 SGHKS, CDR2 YYEKEE (reference sequence). The chain's CDR3 is CASSWGHSTDTQYF. The CDR3 DNA follows: TGTGCCAGCAGCTGGGGACATAGCACAGATACGCAGTATTTT.

The genes are TRBV19 and TRBJ2-3; D is perhaps TRBD2 (5 bases). Trimming stripped 2 bases from V and 2 bases from J, with 11 bases between. The CDR3 runs 15 residues. Per germline, CDR1 LNHDA and CDR2 SQIVND (reference sequence). The CDR3 DNA reads as TGTGCCAGTAGTATACTCGGGGTAGACACAGATACGCAGTATTTT. Amino acid sequence: CASSILGVDTDTQYF.

This clonotype was seen ten or more times. This rearrangement joins TRBV7-2 to TRBJ2-3, with 15 bases that match TRBD2. CDR3 length: 16 amino acids. The germline gives CDR1 SGHTA, CDR2 FQGNSA. After removal of 1 base from V and 9 bases from J, the junction contained 5 bases not matched to a gene. In DNA form, the CDR3 reads TGTGCCAGCAGCTTAGTCGGACTAGCGGGGGGGCCCACGCAGTATTTT. This encodes CASSLVGLAGGPTQYF.

This clonotype showed up many times. The chain uses TRBV27 and TRBJ2-7; D not certain. Trimming took 5 bases from V and 0 from J, leaving 17 bases between them. The CDR3 runs 16 residues. Germline values: CDR1 MNHEY, CDR2 SMNVEV (reference sequence). CDR3 nucleotides: TGTGCCAGCAGTCCAATCGCTTGGGCGAGCTCCTACGAGCAGTACTTC. Encoded protein: CASSPIAWASSYEQYF.

With regard to this clonotype: Given a much more abundant clone one base away, this may be a read error. Since no conserved phenylalanine or tryptophan closes the CDR3, a read error is the likely cause. The chain couples TRBV28 to TRBJ1-2; tentatively, D is TRBD1 (5 bases). The germline V gene encodes CDR1 MDHEN and CDR2 SYDVKM. Trimming removed 2 bases at V and 6 bases at J, with 7 bases between. CDR3 length: 12 residues. CDR3 sequence: CASSLRGNGYTL. The DNA for the CDR3 is TGTGCCAGCAGTTTAAGGGGAAATGGCTACACCCTC.

The V gene is TRBV5-1, the J gene TRBJ2-5, with 8 bases identical to TRBD2. The CDR3 is 17 amino acids. Trimming took 3 bases from V and 6 from J; bases not matched to a gene: 16. Germline V gene lookup returns CDR1 SGHRS and CDR2 YFSETQ. CDR3 in amino acids: CASSSYPMSGGLKTQYF. The CDR3 bases are TGCGCCAGCAGCTCGTACCCGATGAGCGGGGGTTTAAAGACCCAGTACTTC.

The V gene is TRBV20-1, the J gene TRBJ1-4; D is possibly TRBD1 (5 bases). Trimming shortened V by 0 bases and J by 0 bases, and 20 bases separated the two germline ends. Looked up from germline, CDR1 is DFQATT and CDR2 is SNEGSKA (reference sequence). CDR3 length equals 19 residues. CDR3 in DNA: TGCAGTGCTAGAGAATCCGTATGGGGGACGGTTGCAACTAATGAAAAACTGTTTTTT. Translating gives CSARESVWGTVATNEKLFF.

This clonotype occurred a few times. This chain links TRBV4-2 with TRBJ1-4, with unresolved D. The V end was cut by 4 bases, the J end by 3 bases, with 15 bases between. Germline V gene data show CDR1 as LGHNA and CDR2 as YNFKEQ. CDR3 length: 16 amino acids. CDR3 loop: CASSPTPREANEKLFF. CDR3 coding DNA: TGTGCCAGCAGCCCAACCCCTCGGGAAGCTAATGAAAAACTGTTTTTT.

A remark on this clonotype: One end of the junction does not line up with germline, which may come from a read error. The J gene is TRBJ2-2, the V gene TRBV5-1; 9 nucleotides agree with TRBD2. The CDR3 contains 15 residues. The germline V gene has CDR1 SGHRS and CDR2 YFSETQ. The CDR3 reads CTSSLASGATGELFF. The DNA of the CDR3 is TGTACCAGCAGCTTGGCTAGCGGGGCTACCGGGGAGCTGTTTTTT.

This clonotype was seen ten or more times. The chain uses TRBV12-3 or TRBV12-4 and TRBJ2-3; D is unresolved. This CDR3 is built from 14 residues. V was trimmed by 5 bases and J by 0 bases, leaving 9 bases between them. The CDR3 loop is CASSEQTSTDTQYF. The CDR3 DNA reads TGTGCCAGCAGTGAACAGACTAGCACAGATACGCAGTATTTT.

This chain uses TRBV6-1 with TRBJ1-1, with TRBD1 as a possible D gene (5 bases). The CDR3 has 15 residues. CDR1 and CDR2 from the germline V gene are MNHNS and SASEGT. V lost 8 bases and J lost 0, with 16 bases in between. The CDR3 spells CASGYYGGLNTEAFF. The CDR3 DNA sequence: TGTGCCAGCGGTTATTATGGGGGATTGAACACTGAAGCTTTCTTT.

A few counts support this clonotype. The rearrangement uses TRBV20-1 and TRBJ2-1; D is undetermined. The CDR3 runs 13 residues. The V and J ends lost 3 bases and 3 bases respectively, with 9 bases between them. Germline V lookup: CDR1 DFQATT, CDR2 SNEGSKA (reference sequence). The CDR3 spells CSASGSDYNEQFF. CDR3 nucleotides: TGCAGTGCTAGCGGGTCGGACTACAATGAGCAGTTCTTC.

In regard to this clonotype: The junction and the germline gene differ at one end; a read error may be behind it. The chain couples TRBV6-4 to TRBJ2-6; TRBD1 might be the D (5 bases). The CDR3 loop spans 18 amino acids. The V gene's germline CDR1 is MRHNA and CDR2 SNTAGT. The CDR3 bases are TGTGCCAGCAGTGAAGGCCAGGTCACCTCCTCTGGGGCCAATGTCCTGACTTTC. Translated: CASSEGQVTSSGANVLTF.